The 12 T cell receptor beta chains below come from one sample, sequenced in a study of T cell responses to AZD1222 COVID-19 vaccine. Repertoires were generated with immunoSEQ multiplex PCR, while TCRdb's copy carries only in-frame clones and drops some. The table records fewer than 100,000 clones, 90% of them present only once. The sequencing used peripheral blood, collected on day 0 of AZD1222 vaccination. Receptor source: an adult in good health.

Note on this clone: Other DNA variants within this sample encode the same CDR3. The rearrangement joins TRBV7-9 to TRBJ1-1; D possibly corresponds to TRBD1 (5 bases). Germline CDR1 reads SEHNR; CDR2 reads FQNEAQ (reference sequence). The CDR3 loop spans 13 amino acids. The germline V and J ends were trimmed by 6 bases and 0 bases, with 8 bases remaining between them. Written as DNA, the CDR3 is TGTGCCAGCAGGGCGACAGTGAACACTGAAGCTTTCTTT. Its protein is CASRATVNTEAFF.

The chain carries TRBV6-6 and TRBJ2-4, with 7 bases lining up with TRBD2. This CDR3 has 16 residues. V was pared by 2 bases and J by 7 bases, with 11 bases of the junction left unmatched. CDR1 and CDR2 from the germline V gene are MNHNY and SVGAGI (reference sequence). The CDR3 coding sequence is TGTGCCAGCAGTTACGGGGGGGTCCCGGGTGAGAACATTCAGTACTTC. Protein product: CASSYGGVPGENIQYF.

This clone was counted a few times. The J gene is TRBJ2-3, the V gene TRBV5-5; tentatively, D is TRBD1 (5 bases). The CDR3 has 13 residues. Germline CDR1 and CDR2: SGHKS and YYEKEE (reference sequence). V lost 1 base, J lost 5 bases, and 8 bases lay in between. The CDR3, as DNA: TGTGCCAGCAGCTTGCAGGGAAAAGATACGCAGTATTTT. Translating it yields CASSLQGKDTQYF.

The rearrangement links TRBV3-1 (or the pseudogene TRBV3-2) to TRBJ1-5; no reliable D call. CDR1 and CDR2 from the germline V gene are LGHDT and YNNKEL (reference sequence). The CDR3 consists of 15 residues. Trimming removed 0 bases at V and 2 bases at J, with 8 bases between. CDR3: CASSQDLGRNQPQHF. The CDR3 DNA follows: TGTGCCAGCAGCCAAGATTTAGGCCGCAATCAGCCCCAGCATTTT.

The chain combines TRBV6-5 with TRBJ1-4; unclear D gene. V was trimmed by 9 bases and J by 8 bases, leaving 16 bases between them. The CDR3 contains 13 residues. Germline V gives CDR1 MNHEY, CDR2 SVGAGI. CDR3: CASSFSGIEKLFF. In nucleotides, the CDR3 is TGTGCCAGTTCGTTTAGCGGTATAGAAAAACTGTTTTTT.

The chain recombines TRBV11-3 with TRBJ2-1; D possibly corresponds to TRBD2 (5 bases). Germline lookup yields CDR1 SGHNT and CDR2 YENEEA. V lost 2 bases to trimming and J lost 3 bases, with 5 bases between them. This CDR3 contains 13 residues. The CDR3 nucleotides are TGTGCCAGCAGCTTACGGGGCTACAATGAGCAGTTCTTC. It is translated as CASSLRGYNEQFF.

This chain's CDR3 is CASTEGTGPYNEQFF. The CDR3 coding sequence is TGTGCCAGCACAGAAGGGACGGGCCCATACAATGAGCAGTTCTTC. V and J are TRBV6-5 and TRBJ2-1; D may be TRBD1 or TRBD2 (5 bases each). Per the germline V gene, CDR1 is MNHEY and CDR2 is SVGAGI. Trimming stripped 7 bases from V and 4 bases from J, with 17 bases between. The CDR3 is 15 residues long.

In this sample, this clone turned up once. The V call is TRBV7-3, the J call TRBJ2-3; 7 nucleotides align to TRBD2. The CDR3 has 15 amino acids. Germline V gene sequence: CDR1 SGHTA, CDR2 FQGTGA. Trimming took 5 bases from V and 0 from J; bases not matched to a gene: 5. CDR3 loop: CASSLARGSTDTQYF. The CDR3 coding sequence is TGTGCCAGCAGCCTCGCGCGGGGGAGCACAGATACGCAGTATTTT.

The chain carries TRBV7-9 and TRBJ1-2; possible D gene TRBD1, 5 bases. The CDR3 contains 15 residues. Germline V lookup: CDR1 SEHNR, CDR2 FQNEAQ (reference sequence). V lost 5 bases and J lost 0, with 13 bases in between. The CDR3 loop is CASSPTDTTNYGYTF. CDR3 DNA sequence: TGTGCCAGCAGCCCTACGGACACGACTAACTATGGCTACACCTTC.

The sample holds a few counts of this clone. The chain recombines TRBV28 with TRBJ2-7; D possibly corresponds to TRBD2 (6 bases). V was trimmed by 6 bases and J by 1 base, leaving 10 bases between them. Germline CDR1 MDHEN, CDR2 SYDVKM. The CDR3 spans 13 residues. In nucleotides, the CDR3 is TGTGCCAGCAGGTGGAGCGGGTCCTACGAGCAGTACTTC. Its translation is CASRWSGSYEQYF.

The chain links TRBV20-1 to TRBJ1-4; D gene unclear. V was clipped by 2 bases and J by 6 bases, with 4 bases between them. Germline CDR1 and CDR2: DFQATT and SNEGSKA (reference sequence). There are 11 residues in the CDR3. CDR3 nucleotides: TGCAGTGCTAGATCCGATGAAAAACTGTTTTTT. Translation gives CSARSDEKLFF.

The CDR3 here is CASTLYSHYGYTF. CDR3 coding DNA: TGCGCCAGCACCCTGTACAGCCACTATGGCTACACCTTC. J is TRBJ1-2 and V is TRBV5-1; D remains unclear. Germline V gene sequence: CDR1 SGHRS, CDR2 YFSETQ. V was trimmed by 6 bases and J by 3 bases, leaving 12 bases between them. The CDR3 length is 13 residues.